The present T cell receptor beta chain was sequenced within a study of spatial heterogeneity in lung cancer. Across the study: Samples were obtained from some 70 donors, all untreated early-stage non-small cell lung cancer patients. Each distinct TCR and UMI combination averaged more than ten appearances in raw reads. Researchers sequenced follow-up PBMC samples if they had them, and these came a median of around two years after resection. Notes on the study in general: Expanded tumor TCRs that were ubiquitous appeared in blood more at resection than follow-up.

The CDR3 sequence is 18 residues long. The V gene end was trimmed by 4 bases and the J gene end by 7 bases; junction bases not matched to a gene: 18. The germline CDR1 and CDR2 sequences are SGHRS and YFSETQ. This clonotype has at least ten counts. Its cognate antigen is unknown. TCRdb fed the 5' RACE reads into MiXCR, producing one record per CDR3 protein. The profile shows tens of thousands of distinct CDR3 sequences, 8% to 10% of them singletons. Stated time point: blood at routine non-recurrence follow-up after resection. This sequence originates from a male donor with early-stage non-small cell lung cancer. The source material was PBMCs, sampled at follow-up. The V and J genes are TRBV5-1 and TRBJ2-2, with 8 bases lining up with TRBD2. CDR3 residues: CASSIVGPAGAPVGELFF. CDR3 in DNA: TGCGCCAGCAGCATTGTGGGCCCAGCGGGGGCCCCGGTCGGGGAGCTGTTTTTT.